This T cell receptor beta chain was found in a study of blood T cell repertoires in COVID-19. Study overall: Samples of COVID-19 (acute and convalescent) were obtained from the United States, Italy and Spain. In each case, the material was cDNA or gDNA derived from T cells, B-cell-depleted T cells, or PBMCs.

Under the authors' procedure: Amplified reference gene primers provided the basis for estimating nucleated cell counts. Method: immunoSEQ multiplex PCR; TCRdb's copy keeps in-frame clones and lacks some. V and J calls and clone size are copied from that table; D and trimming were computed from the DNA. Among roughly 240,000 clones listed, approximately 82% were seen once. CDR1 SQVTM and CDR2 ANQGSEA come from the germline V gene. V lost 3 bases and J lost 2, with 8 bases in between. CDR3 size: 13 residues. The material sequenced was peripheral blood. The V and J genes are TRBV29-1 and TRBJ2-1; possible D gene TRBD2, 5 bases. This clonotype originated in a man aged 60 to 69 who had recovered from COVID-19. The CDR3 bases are TGCAGCGTTGATGACGGGGCCTACAATGAGCAGTTCTTC. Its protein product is CSVDDGAYNEQFF.